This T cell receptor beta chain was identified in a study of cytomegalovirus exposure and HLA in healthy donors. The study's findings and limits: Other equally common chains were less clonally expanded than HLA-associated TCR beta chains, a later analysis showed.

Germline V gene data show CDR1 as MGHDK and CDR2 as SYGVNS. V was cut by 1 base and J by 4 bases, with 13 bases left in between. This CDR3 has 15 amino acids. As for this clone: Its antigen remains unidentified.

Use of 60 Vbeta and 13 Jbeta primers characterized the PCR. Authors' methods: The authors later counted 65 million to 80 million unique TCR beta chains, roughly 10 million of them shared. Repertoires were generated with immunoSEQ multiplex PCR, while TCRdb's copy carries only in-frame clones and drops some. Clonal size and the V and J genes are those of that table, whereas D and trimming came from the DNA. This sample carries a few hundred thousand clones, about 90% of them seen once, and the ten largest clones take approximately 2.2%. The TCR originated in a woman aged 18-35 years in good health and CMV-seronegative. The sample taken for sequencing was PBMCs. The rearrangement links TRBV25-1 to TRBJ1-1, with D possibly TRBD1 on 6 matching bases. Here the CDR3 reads CASSEFRTVGTEAFF. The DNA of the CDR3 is TGTGCCAGCAGTGAATTCAGGACAGTGGGCACTGAAGCTTTCTTT.